Detailed here is one T cell receptor beta chain. The conserved closing phenylalanine or tryptophan is absent in this CDR3, likely reflecting a read error. It is unclear where the CDR3 begins or ends on the DNA, so no DNA is shown, and the CDR3 is as TCRdb lists it. This sample is part of a study of Graves' ophthalmopathy and Graves' hyperthyroidism. Germline loops: CDR1 SGHTA, CDR2 FQGTGA. The CDR3 length equals 16 residues, ends included. From RNA, the CDR3 regions of TCR beta chains were amplified and sequenced. HTBI-primed first-round RT-PCR preceded second-round multiplex PCR. One entry per CDR3 protein results from TCRdb running MiXCR on the multiplex PCR reads. The sample has around 16,000 distinct CDR3 sequences, more than 45% seen once.

This chain connects TRBV7-3 to TRBJ1-1; TRBD1, the D gene given by the table, was not confirmed from the DNA. The sequencing sample was made of peripheral blood. This TCR came from a woman in her thirties or forties with stable Graves' hyperthyroidism. CDR3: CASSRTGGSVNTEAFL.